The sequence of this TCR beta chain was determined in a study of CD4+ T cells in melanoma. Regarding the study as a whole: CD8+ T cell, macrophage and B cell function reportedly correlated with neoantigen-specific CD4+ T cells. In melanoma, neoantigen-specific CD4+ T cells reportedly differed in differentiation state.

The repertoire was sequenced with immunoSEQ multiplex PCR; TCRdb's copy has only in-frame clones and lacks some. The repertoire holds around 110,000 clones, with about nine tenths as singletons. A remark on this clone: What it binds is unknown.

The junction had 9 bases not matched to a gene; V was cut back by 0 bases and J by 2 bases. The CDR3 has 17 amino acids. Per the germline V gene, CDR1 is LGHNA and CDR2 is YNFKEQ. The chain is built from TRBV4-2 and TRBJ1-2; 7 nucleotides align to TRBD1. The material sequenced was peripheral blood. This receptor was obtained from a human donor with melanoma. In nucleotides, the CDR3 is TGTGCCAGCAGCCAAGATGGCAGGGGGGGAGAAAACTATGGCTACACCTTC. Amino acids: CASSQDGRGGENYGYTF.